This entry describes one TCR beta chain. Its antigen remains unidentified. The primer mix had 60 Vbeta and 13 Jbeta primers. Profiling relied on immunoSEQ multiplex PCR, and the TCRdb table lists in-frame clones only, not all of them. The specimen's table records some 48,000 clones. This sample is drawn from a study of cytomegalovirus exposure and HLA in healthy donors. Study results and caveats: A list of roughly 180 TCR beta chains associated with cytomegalovirus was given. Reports showed the classifier diagnosing cytomegalovirus status with high specificity and sensitivity. Prediction of most subjects' HLA-A and HLA-B alleles by TCR beta sequences was reportedly accurate. The productive fraction for most TCR beta V segments was about 87% or about 30% in an earlier analysis.

Germline values: CDR1 MNHEY, CDR2 SVGAGI. The V gene end was trimmed by 6 bases and the J gene end by 8 bases; junction bases not matched to a gene: 7. The CDR3 consists of 14 residues. Sequencing used PBMCs. V and J are TRBV6-5 and TRBJ2-1; 10 positions agree with TRBD2. This clonotype originated in a male donor in good health and CMV-seropositive. CDR3 DNA sequence: TGTGCCAGCAGGTCTAGCGGGGGTTTTTATGAGCAGTTCTTC. Translating gives CASRSSGGFYEQFF.